A single T cell receptor beta chain is shown here with its context. The data belong to a study of blood T cell repertoires in COVID-19. Study-wide context: COVID-19 samples, acute and convalescent, were from the United States, Italy and Spain. PBMCs, B-cell-depleted T cells, or T cells were the source of the cDNA or gDNA that made up the material.

TCRdb's copy holds only in-frame clones and misses some; the assay was immunoSEQ multiplex PCR. The repertoire holds under 150,000 clones, around 78% seen once, with about 10% in the top ten. CDR3 size: 13 residues. Trimming pared 8 bases from V and 4 bases from J, leaving 14 bases between. The V call is TRBV12-3 or TRBV12-4, the J call TRBJ1-2; a weak D match, TRBD1 (5 bases). The source is a human donor in a cohort sampled during active COVID-19. Sample: peripheral blood. The DNA of the CDR3 is TGTGCCAGCTCCTTAGGGGTTATCTATGGCTACACCTTC. Amino acid sequence: CASSLGVIYGYTF.